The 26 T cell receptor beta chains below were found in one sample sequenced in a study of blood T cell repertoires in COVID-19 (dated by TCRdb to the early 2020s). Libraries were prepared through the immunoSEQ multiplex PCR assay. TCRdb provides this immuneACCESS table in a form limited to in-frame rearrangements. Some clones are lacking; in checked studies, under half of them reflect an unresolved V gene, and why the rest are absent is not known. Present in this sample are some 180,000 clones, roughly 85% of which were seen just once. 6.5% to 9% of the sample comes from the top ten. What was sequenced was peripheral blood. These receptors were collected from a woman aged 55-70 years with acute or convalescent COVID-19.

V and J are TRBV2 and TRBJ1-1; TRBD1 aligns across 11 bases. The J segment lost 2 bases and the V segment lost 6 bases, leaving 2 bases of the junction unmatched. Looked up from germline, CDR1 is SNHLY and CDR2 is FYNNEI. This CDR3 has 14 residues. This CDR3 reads CASRGQGDNTEAFF. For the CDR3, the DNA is TGTGCCAGCAGGGGACAGGGGGATAACACTGAAGCTTTCTTT. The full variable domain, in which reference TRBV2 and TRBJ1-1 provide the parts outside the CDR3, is EPEVTQTPSHQVTQMGQEVILRCVPISNHLYFYWYRQILGQKVEFLVSFYNNEISEKSEIFDDQFSVERPDGSNFTLKIRSTKLEDSAMYFCASRGQGDNTEAFFGQGTRLTVV.

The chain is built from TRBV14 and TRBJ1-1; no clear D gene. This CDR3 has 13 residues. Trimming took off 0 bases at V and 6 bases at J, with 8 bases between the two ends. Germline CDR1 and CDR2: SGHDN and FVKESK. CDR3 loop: CASSQDLAAEAFF. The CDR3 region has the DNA TGTGCCAGCAGCCAAGATCTGGCGGCTGAAGCTTTCTTT.

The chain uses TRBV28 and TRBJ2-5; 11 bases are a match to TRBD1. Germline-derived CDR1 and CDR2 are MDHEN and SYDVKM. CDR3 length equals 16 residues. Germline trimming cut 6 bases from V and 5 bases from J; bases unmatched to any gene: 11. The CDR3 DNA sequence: TGTGCCAGCAGCCCAAGGAGGACAGGGGGCTCGGAGACCCAGTACTTC. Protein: CASSPRRTGGSETQYF. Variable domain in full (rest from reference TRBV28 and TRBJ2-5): DVKVTQSSRYLVKRTGEKVFLECVQDMDHENMFWYRQDPGLGLRLIYFSYDVKMKEKGDIPEGYSVSREKKERFSLILESASTNQTSMYLCASSPRRTGGSETQYFGPGTRLLVL.

The CDR3, as DNA: TGTGCCATTCGGGGACTAGGGGAATACAATGAGCAGTTCTTC. It is translated as CAIRGLGEYNEQFF. The chain carries TRBV28 and TRBJ2-1; TRBD2 matches at 8 bases. The ends lost 10 bases at V and 4 bases at J; junction bases unmatched: 9. Germline loops: CDR1 MDHEN, CDR2 SYDVKM. The CDR3 loop spans 14 amino acids.

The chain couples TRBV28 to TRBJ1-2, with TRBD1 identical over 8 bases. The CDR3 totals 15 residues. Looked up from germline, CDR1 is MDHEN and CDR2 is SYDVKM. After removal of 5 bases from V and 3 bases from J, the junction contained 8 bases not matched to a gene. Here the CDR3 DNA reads TGTGCCAGCAGTCCCCCCAGGGGGCATGACTATGGCTACACCTTC. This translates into CASSPPRGHDYGYTF.

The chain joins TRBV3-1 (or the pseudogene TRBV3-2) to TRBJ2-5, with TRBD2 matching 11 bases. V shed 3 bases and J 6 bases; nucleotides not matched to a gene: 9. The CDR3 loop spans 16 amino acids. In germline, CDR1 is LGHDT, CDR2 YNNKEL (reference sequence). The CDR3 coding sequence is TGTGCCAGCAGCCAGGAGTTAGCGGGAGGGCGGAAGACCCAGTACTTC. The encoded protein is CASSQELAGGRKTQYF.

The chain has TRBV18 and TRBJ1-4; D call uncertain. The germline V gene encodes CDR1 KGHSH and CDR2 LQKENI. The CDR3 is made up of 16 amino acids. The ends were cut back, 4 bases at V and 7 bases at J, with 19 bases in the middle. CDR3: CASSRKAAGDGEKLFF. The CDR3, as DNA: TGTGCCAGCTCACGCAAGGCGGCGGGAGACGGTGAAAAACTGTTTTTT.

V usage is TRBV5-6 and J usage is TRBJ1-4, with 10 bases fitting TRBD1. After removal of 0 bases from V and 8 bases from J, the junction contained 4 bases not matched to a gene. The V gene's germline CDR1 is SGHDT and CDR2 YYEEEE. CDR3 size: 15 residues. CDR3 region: CASSLGQGAWEKLFF. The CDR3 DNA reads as TGTGCCAGCAGCTTGGGACAGGGGGCTTGGGAAAAACTGTTTTTT.

CDR3 sequence reads: CASSLISGGTHNEQFF. CDR3 nucleotide sequence: TGTGCCAGCAGCTTAATTTCGGGAGGGACACACAATGAGCAGTTCTTC. The chain recombines TRBV7-3 with TRBJ2-1; 8 nucleotides agree with TRBD2. From germline, CDR1 is SGHTA and CDR2 FQGTGA. The CDR3 contains 16 residues. Germline trimming cut 1 base from V and 5 bases from J; bases unmatched to any gene: 7.

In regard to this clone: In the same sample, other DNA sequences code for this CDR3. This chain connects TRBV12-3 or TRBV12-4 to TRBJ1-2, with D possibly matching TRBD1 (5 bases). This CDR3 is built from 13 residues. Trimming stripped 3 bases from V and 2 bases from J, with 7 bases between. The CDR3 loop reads CASSLGGNYGYTF. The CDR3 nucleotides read TGTGCCAGCAGTTTGGGGGGAAACTATGGCTACACCTTC.

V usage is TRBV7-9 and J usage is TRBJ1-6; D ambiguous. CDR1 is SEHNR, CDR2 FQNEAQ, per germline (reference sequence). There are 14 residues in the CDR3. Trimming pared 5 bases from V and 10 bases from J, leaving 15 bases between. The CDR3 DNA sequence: TGTGCCAGCAGCCCCCCTGGAAATAGCTCACCCCTCCACTTT. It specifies CASSPPGNSSPLHF.

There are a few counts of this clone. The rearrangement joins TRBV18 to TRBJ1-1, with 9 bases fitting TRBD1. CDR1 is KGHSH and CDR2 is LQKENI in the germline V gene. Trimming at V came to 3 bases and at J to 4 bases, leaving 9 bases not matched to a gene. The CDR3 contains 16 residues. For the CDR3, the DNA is TGTGCCAGCTCACCGAGGGACAGGGTTAAGGCCACTGAAGCTTTCTTT. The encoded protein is CASSPRDRVKATEAFF. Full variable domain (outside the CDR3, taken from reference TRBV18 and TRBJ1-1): NAGVMQNPRHLVRRRGQEARLRCSPMKGHSHVYWYRQLPEEGLKFMVYLQKENIIDESGMPKERFSAEFPKEGPSILRIQQVVRGDSAAYFCASSPRDRVKATEAFFGQGTRLTVV.

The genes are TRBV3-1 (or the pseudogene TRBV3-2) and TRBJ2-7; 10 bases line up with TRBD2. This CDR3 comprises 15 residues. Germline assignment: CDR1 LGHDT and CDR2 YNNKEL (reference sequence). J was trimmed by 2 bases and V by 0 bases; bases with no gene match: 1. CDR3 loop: CASSQDLAGAYEQYF. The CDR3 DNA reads TGTGCCAGCAGCCAAGATCTAGCGGGAGCCTACGAGCAGTACTTC.

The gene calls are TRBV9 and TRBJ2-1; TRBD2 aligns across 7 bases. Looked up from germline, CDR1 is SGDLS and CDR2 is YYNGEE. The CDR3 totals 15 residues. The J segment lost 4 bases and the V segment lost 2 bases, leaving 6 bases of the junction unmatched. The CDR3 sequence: CASSVGGTTYNEQFF. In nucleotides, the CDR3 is TGTGCCAGCAGCGTGGGGGGGACCACATACAATGAGCAGTTCTTC.

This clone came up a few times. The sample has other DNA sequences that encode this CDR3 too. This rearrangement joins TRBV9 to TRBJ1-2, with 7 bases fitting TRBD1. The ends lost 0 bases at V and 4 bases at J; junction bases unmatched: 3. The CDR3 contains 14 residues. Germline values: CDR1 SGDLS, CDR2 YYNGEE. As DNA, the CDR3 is TGTGCCAGCAGCGTAGGACAGGGTCCCTATGGCTACACCTTC. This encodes CASSVGQGPYGYTF.

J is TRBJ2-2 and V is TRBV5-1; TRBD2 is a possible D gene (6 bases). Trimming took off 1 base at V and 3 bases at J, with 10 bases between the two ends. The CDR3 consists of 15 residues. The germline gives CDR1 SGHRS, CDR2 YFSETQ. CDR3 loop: CASSLWPSDTGELFF. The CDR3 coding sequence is TGCGCCAGCAGCTTGTGGCCTAGCGACACCGGGGAGCTGTTTTTT.

The CDR3 DNA follows: TGTGCCAGTAGACACAGGGGGCTCGATGAGCAGTTCTTC. Protein: CASRHRGLDEQFF. The chain joins TRBV19 to TRBJ2-1, with 9 positions matching TRBD1. This CDR3 is built from 13 residues. Germline V gene lookup returns CDR1 LNHDA and CDR2 SQIVND (reference sequence). V was clipped by 6 bases and J by 8 bases; unmatched bases: 5.

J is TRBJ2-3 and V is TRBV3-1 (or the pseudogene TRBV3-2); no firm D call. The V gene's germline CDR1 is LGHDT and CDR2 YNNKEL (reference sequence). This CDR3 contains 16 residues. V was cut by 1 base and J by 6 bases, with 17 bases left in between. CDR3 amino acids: CASSQGSRLSPDTQYF. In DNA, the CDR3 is TGTGCCAGCAGCCAAGGAAGCAGACTCTCACCGGATACGCAGTATTTT.

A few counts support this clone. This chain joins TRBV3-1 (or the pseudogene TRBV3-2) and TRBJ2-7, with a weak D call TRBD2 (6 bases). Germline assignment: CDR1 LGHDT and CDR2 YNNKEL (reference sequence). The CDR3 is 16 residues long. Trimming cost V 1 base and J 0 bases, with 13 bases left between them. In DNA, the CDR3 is TGTGCCAGCAGCCAAGGCGGGGCCCCCAGCTCCTACGAGCAGTACTTC. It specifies CASSQGGAPSSYEQYF.

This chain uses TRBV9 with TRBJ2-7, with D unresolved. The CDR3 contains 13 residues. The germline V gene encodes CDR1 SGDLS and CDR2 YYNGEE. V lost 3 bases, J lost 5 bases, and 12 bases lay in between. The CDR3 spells CASSAEVSHEQYF. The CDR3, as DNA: TGTGCCAGCAGCGCCGAGGTGTCCCACGAGCAGTACTTC.

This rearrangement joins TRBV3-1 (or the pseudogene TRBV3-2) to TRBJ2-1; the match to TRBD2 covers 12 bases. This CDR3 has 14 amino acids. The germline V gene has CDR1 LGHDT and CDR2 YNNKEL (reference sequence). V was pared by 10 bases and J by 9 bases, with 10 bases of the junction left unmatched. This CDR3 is CATARLAGEGEQFF. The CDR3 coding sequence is TGTGCCACTGCTAGACTAGCGGGAGAGGGTGAGCAGTTCTTC.

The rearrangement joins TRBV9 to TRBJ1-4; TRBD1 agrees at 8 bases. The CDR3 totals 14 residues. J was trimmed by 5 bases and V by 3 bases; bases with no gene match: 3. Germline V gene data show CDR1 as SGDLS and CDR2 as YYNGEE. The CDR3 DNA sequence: TGTGCCAGCAGCGCTCAGGGGGCGAATGAAAAACTGTTTTTT. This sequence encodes CASSAQGANEKLFF.

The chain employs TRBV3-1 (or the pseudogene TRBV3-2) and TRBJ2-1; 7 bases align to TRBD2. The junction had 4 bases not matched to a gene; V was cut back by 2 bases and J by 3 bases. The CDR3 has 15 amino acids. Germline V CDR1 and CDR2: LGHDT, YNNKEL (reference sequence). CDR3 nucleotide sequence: TGTGCCAGCAGCCAAACAGGACTAGACTACAATGAGCAGTTCTTC. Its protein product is CASSQTGLDYNEQFF.

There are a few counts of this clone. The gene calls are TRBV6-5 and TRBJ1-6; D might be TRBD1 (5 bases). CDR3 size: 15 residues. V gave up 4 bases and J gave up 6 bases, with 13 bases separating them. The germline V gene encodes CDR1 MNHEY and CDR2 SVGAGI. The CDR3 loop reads CASSSRGIFNSPLHF. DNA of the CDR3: TGTGCCAGCAGTTCCCGGGGGATTTTTAATTCACCCCTCCACTTT.

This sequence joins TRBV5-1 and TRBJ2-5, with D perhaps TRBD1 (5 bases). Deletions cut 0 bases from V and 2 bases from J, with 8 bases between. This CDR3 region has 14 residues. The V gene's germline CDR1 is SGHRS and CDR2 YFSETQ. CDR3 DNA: TGCGCCAGCAGCTTGGGGACACTACAAGAGACCCAGTACTTC. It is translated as CASSLGTLQETQYF.

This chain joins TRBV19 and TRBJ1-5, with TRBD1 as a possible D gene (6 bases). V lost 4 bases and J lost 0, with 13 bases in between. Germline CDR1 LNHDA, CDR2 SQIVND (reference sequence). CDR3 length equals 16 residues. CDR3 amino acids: CASSTTRQVSNQPQHF. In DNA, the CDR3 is TGTGCCAGTAGTACCACTCGACAGGTTAGCAATCAGCCCCAGCATTTT.